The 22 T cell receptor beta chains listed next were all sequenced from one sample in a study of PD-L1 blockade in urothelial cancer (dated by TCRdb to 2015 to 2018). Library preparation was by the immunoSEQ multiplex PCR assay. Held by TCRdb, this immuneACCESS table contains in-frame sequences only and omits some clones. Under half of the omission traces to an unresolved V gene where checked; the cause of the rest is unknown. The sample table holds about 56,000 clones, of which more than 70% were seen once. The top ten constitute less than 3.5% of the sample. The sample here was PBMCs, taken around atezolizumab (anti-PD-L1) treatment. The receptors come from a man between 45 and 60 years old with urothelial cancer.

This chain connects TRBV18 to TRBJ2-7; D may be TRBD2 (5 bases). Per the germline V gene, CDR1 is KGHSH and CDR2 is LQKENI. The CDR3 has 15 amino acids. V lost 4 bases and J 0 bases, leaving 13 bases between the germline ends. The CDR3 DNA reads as TGTGCCAGCTCACAGGGCGGGCGGAACTCCTACGAGCAGTACTTC. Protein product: CASSQGGRNSYEQYF.

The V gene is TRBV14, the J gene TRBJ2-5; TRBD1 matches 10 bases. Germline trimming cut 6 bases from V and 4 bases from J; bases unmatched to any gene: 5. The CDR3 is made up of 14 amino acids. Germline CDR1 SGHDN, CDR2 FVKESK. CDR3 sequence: CASRGTGVIETQYF. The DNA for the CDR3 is TGTGCCAGCAGAGGGACAGGGGTAATAGAGACCCAGTACTTC.

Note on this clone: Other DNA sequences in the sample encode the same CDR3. CDR3 protein: CASSPGLAGDEQFF. The CDR3 nucleotides are TGTGCCAGCTCACCAGGACTAGCGGGAGATGAGCAGTTCTTC. This chain connects TRBV18 to TRBJ2-1, with TRBD2 matching 13 bases. The germline V gene encodes CDR1 KGHSH and CDR2 LQKENI. Trimming at V came to 2 bases and at J to 8 bases, leaving 0 bases not matched to a gene. The CDR3 is 14 amino acids.

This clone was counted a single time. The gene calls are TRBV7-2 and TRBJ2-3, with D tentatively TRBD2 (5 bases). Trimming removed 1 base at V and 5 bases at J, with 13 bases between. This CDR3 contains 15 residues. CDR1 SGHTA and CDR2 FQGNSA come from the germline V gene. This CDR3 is CASSLVAIEGDTQYF. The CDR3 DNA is TGTGCCAGCAGCTTAGTAGCGATTGAGGGAGATACGCAGTATTTT.

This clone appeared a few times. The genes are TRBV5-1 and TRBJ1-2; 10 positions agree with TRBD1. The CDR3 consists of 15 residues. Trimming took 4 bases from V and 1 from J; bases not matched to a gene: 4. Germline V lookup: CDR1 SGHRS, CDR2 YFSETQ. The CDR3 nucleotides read TGCGCCAGCAGCAGAGGACAGGGGGATAACTATGGCTACACCTTC. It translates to CASSRGQGDNYGYTF.

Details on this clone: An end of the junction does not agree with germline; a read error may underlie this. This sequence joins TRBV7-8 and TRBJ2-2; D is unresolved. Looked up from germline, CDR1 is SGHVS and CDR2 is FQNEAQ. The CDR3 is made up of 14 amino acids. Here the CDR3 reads CASSLVQNPGELFF. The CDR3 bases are TGTGCCAGCAGCTTAGTACAGAACCCCGGGGAGCTGTTTTTT.

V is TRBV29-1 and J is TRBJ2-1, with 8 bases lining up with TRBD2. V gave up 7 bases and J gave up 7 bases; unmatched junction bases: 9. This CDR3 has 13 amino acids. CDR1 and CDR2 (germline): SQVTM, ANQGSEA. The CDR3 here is CSAEAGAGNEQFF. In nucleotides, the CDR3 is TGCAGCGCGGAAGCGGGAGCGGGGAATGAGCAGTTCTTC.

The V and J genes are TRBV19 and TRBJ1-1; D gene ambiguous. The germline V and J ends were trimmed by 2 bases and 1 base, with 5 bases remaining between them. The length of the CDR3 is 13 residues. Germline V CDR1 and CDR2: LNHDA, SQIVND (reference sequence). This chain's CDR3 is CASSINRNTEAFF. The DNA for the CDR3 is TGTGCCAGTAGTATAAACAGGAACACTGAAGCTTTCTTT.

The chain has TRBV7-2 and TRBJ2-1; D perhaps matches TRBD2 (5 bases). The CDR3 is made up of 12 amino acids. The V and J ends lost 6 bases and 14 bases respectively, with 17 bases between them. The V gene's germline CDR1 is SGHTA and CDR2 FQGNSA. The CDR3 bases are TGTGCCAGCAGTGGCGGGCCCCGCATTAAGTTCTTC. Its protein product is CASSGGPRIKFF.

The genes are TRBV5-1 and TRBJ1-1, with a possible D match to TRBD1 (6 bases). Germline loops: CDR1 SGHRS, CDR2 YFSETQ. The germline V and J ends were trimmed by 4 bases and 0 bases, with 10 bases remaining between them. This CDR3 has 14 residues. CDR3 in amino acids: CASSVTGLNTEAFF. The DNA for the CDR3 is TGCGCCAGCAGCGTAACAGGGTTGAACACTGAAGCTTTCTTT.

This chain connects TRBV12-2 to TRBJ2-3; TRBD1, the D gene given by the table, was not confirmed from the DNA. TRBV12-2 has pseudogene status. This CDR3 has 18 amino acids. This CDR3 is CASRLGDSRDSYTDTQYF. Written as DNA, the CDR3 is TGTGCAAGTCGCTTAGGAGATAGCCGGGACAGCTACACAGATACGCAGTATTTT.

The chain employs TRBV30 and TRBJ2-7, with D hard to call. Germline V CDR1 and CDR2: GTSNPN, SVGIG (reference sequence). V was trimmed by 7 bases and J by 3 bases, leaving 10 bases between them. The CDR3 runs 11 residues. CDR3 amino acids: CASSNFYEQYF. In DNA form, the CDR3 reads TGTGCCTCCTCTAATTTCTACGAGCAGTACTTC.

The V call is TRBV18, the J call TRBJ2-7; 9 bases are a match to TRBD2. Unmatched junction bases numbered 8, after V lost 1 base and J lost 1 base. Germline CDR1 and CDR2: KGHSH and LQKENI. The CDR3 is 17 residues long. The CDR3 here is CASSPRPWREGSYEQYF. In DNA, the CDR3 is TGTGCCAGCTCACCACGACCCTGGCGGGAGGGATCCTACGAGCAGTACTTC.

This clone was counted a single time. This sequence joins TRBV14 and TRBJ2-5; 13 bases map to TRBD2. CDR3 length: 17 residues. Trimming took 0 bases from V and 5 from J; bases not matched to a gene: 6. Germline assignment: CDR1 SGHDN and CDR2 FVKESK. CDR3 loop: CASSQESGLAGVETQYF. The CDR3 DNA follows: TGTGCCAGCAGCCAAGAATCAGGACTAGCGGGAGTGGAGACCCAGTACTTC.

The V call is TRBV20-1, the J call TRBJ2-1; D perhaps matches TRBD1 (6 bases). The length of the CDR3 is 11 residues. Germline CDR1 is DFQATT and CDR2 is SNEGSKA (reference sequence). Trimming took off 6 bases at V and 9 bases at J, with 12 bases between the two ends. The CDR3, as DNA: TGCAGTGCGGGCAGGGGCGCTGAGCAGTTCTTC. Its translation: CSAGRGAEQFF.

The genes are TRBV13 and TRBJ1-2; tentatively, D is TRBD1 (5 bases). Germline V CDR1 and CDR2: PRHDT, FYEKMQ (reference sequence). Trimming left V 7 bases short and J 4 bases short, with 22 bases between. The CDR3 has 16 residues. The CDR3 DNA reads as TGTGCCAGCACCCAGCTCCCCGTTGGGGGGGGCTATGGCTACACCTTC. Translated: CASTQLPVGGGYGYTF.

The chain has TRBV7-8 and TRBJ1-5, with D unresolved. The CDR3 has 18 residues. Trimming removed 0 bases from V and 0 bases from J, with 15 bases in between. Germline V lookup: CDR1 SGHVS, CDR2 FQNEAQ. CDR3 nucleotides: TGTGCCAGCAGCTTAGCAAGCCAAACAGAGTATAGCAATCAGCCCCAGCATTTT. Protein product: CASSLASQTEYSNQPQHF.

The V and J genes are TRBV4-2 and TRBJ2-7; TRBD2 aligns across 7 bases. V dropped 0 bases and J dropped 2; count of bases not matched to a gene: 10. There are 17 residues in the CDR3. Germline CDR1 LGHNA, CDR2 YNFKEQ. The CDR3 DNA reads TGTGCCAGCAGCCAAGATGGGCGGGGCGGGAGCACCTACGAGCAGTACTTC. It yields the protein CASSQDGRGGSTYEQYF.

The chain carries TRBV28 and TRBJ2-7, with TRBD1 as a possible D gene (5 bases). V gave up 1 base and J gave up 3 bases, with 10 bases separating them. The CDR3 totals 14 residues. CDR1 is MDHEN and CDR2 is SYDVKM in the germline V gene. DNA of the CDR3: TGTGCCAGCAGTTTATTATCAGGGAACTACGAGCAGTACTTC. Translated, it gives CASSLLSGNYEQYF. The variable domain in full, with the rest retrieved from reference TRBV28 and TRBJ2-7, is DVKVTQSSRYLVKRTGEKVFLECVQDMDHENMFWYRQDPGLGLRLIYFSYDVKMKEKGDIPEGYSVSREKKERFSLILESASTNQTSMYLCASSLLSGNYEQYFGPGTRLTVT.

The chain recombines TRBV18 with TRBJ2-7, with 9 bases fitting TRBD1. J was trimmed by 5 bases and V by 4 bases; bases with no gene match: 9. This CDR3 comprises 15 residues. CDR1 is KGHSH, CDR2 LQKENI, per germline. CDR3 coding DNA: TGTGCCAGCTCACAAAACCGGGACAGGGCCCACGAGCAGTACTTC. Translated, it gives CASSQNRDRAHEQYF.

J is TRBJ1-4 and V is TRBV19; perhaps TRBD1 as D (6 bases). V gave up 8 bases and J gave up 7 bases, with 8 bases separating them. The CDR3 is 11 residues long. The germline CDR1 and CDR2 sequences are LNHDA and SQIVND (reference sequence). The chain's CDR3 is CASQGFEKLFF. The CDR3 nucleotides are TGTGCCAGTCAGGGGTTTGAAAAACTGTTTTTT.

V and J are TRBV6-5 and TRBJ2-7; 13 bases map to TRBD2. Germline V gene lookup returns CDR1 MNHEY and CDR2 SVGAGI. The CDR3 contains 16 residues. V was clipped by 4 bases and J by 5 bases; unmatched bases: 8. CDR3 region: CASSSLTSGRNNEQYF. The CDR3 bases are TGTGCCAGCAGTTCCCTGACTAGCGGGAGGAACAACGAGCAGTACTTC.